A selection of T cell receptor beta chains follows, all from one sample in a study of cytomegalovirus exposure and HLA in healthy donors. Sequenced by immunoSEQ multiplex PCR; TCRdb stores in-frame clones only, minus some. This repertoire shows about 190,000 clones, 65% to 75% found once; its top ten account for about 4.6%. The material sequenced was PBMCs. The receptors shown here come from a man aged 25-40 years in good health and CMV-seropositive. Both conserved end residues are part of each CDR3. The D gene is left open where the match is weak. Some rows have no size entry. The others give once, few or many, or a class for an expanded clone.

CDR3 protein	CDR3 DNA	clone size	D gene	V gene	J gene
CASSQDLGGLAGNNEQFF	TGCGCCAGCAGCCAAGATTTGGGCGGGCTAGCGGGGAACAATGAGCAGTTCTTC	NA	TRBD2	TRBV4-1	TRBJ2-1
CASSDSGTSPYNEQFF	TGTGCCAGCAGTGACTCGGGGACTAGCCCTTACAATGAGCAGTTCTTC	NA	TRBD2	TRBV6-4	TRBJ2-1
CASSLETQYF	TGTGCCAGCAGCCTGGAGACCCAGTACTTC	NA	NA	TRBV2	TRBJ2-5
CASSRDRSTDTQYF	TGTGCCAGCAGCCGGGACAGGAGCACAGATACGCAGTATTTT	NA	TRBD1	TRBV6-1	TRBJ2-3
CASSKGLAVNTGELFF	TGTGCCAGCTCGAAGGGACTAGCGGTGAACACCGGGGAGCTGTTTTTT	NA	TRBD2	TRBV18	TRBJ2-2
CASSQKARLETGEQYF	TGCGCCAGCAGCCAAAAGGCCCGGCTGGAGACGGGCGAGCAGTACTTC	NA	NA	TRBV4-1	TRBJ2-7
CASSLGPVSDEQFF	TGCGCCAGCAGCCTCGGCCCCGTAAGCGATGAGCAGTTCTTC	few	NA	TRBV5-1	TRBJ2-1
CASGGASYNEQFF	TGTGCCTCCGGGGGGGCTTCCTACAATGAGCAGTTCTTC	NA	TRBD2	TRBV5-4	TRBJ2-1
CASSLAWASNQPQHF	TGTGCCAGCAGCTTGGCCTGGGCGAGCAATCAGCCCCAGCATTTT	NA	NA	TRBV5-8	TRBJ1-5
CASSISTGMGYGYTF	TGTGCCAGCAGCATCTCGACAGGGATGGGCTATGGCTACACCTTC	NA	TRBD1	TRBV7-2	TRBJ1-2
CASFLAPGQPQHF	TGTGCCAGCTTTTTAGCCCCGGGTCAGCCCCAGCATTTT	NA	NA	TRBV28	TRBJ1-5
CAWSAGGSSYEQYF	TGTGCCTGGTCCGCGGGAGGGAGCTCCTACGAGCAGTACTTC	few	TRBD2	TRBV30	TRBJ2-7
CASSFSTGGANYEQYF	TGTGCCAGCAGCTTTTCCACCGGGGGGGCAAACTACGAGCAGTACTTC	NA	TRBD2	TRBV4-2	TRBJ2-7
CSVDVQGVTYEQYF	TGCAGCGTCGACGTACAGGGGGTAACCTACGAGCAGTACTTC	once	TRBD1	TRBV29-1	TRBJ2-7
CSVEDLATPAFF	TGCAGCGTTGAAGACCTCGCGACACCAGCTTTCTTT	few	NA	TRBV29-1	TRBJ1-1
CASSGQGQLTDTQYF	TGTGCCAGCAGCGGCCAGGGACAACTGACAGATACGCAGTATTTT	NA	NA	TRBV4-2	TRBJ2-3
CATSRDYRQVIYEQYF	TGTGCCACCAGCAGAGATTATAGACAGGTAATCTACGAGCAGTACTTC	NA	NA	TRBV15	TRBJ2-7
CASSGPGLNSYEQYF	TGTGCCAGCAGTGGGCCGGGACTGAACTCCTACGAGCAGTACTTC	once	NA	TRBV7-9	TRBJ2-7
CASSGTVGTGELFF	TGCGCCAGCTCGGGGACAGTGGGCACCGGGGAGCTGTTTTTT	NA	TRBD1	TRBV5-1	TRBJ2-2
CASSLPGGEGETQYF	TGTGCCAGCAGCCTCCCCGGGGGGGAGGGAGAGACCCAGTACTTC	NA	TRBD2	TRBV5-4	TRBJ2-5
CASIGGETQYF	TGTGCCAGCATTGGGGGGGAGACCCAGTACTTC	NA	NA	TRBV2	TRBJ2-5
CASSISAVNYGYTF	TGTGCCAGTAGTATAAGCGCAGTTAACTATGGCTACACCTTC	once	NA	TRBV19	TRBJ1-2
CASSLGLAGSSSYEQYF	TGTGCCAGCAGCTTGGGACTAGCGGGCTCGAGCTCCTACGAGCAGTACTTC	NA	TRBD2	TRBV7-8	TRBJ2-7
CASSWEQGTGELFF	TGTGCCAGCAGCTGGGAACAGGGGACCGGGGAGCTGTTTTTT	NA	TRBD1	TRBV5-6	TRBJ2-2
CASSIKGNYGYTF	TGTGCCAGTAGTATCAAGGGGAACTATGGCTACACCTTC	NA	NA	TRBV19	TRBJ1-2
CASSQDPGQRRYTGELFF	TGTGCCAGCAGCCAAGACCCGGGACAGCGAAGGTACACCGGGGAGCTGTTTTTT	once	TRBD1	TRBV4-2	TRBJ2-2
CASSIARGSNQPQHF	TGTGCCAGTAGTATAGCGAGGGGGAGCAATCAGCCCCAGCATTTT	NA	NA	TRBV19	TRBJ1-5
CASSRTSGGGSSTDTQYF	TGCGCCAGCAGCAGGACTAGCGGGGGGGGCTCTAGCACAGATACGCAGTATTTT	NA	TRBD2	TRBV5-1	TRBJ2-3
CASSPGRTASYEQYF	TGCGCCAGCAGCCCAGGGAGGACGGCCTCCTACGAGCAGTACTTC	NA	NA	TRBV4-3	TRBJ2-7
CAISTTGTNFEQFF	TGTGCCATCAGTACAACCGGGACTAATTTTGAGCAGTTCTTC	NA	TRBD2	TRBV10-3	TRBJ2-1
CASSLERTGYWNTEAFF	TGCGCCAGCAGCTTGGAGCGGACAGGGTACTGGAACACTGAAGCTTTCTTT	once	TRBD1	TRBV5-1	TRBJ1-1
CASSYPEETSGRALETQYF	TGTGCCAGCAGCTATCCCGAGGAAACTAGCGGGAGGGCCTTGGAGACCCAGTACTTC	NA	TRBD2	TRBV5-8	TRBJ2-5
CASSLETSGPKNEQFF	TGTGCCAGCAGCTTAGAAACTAGCGGGCCGAAAAATGAGCAGTTCTTC	NA	TRBD2	TRBV11-3	TRBJ2-1
CASSQLAGGTDTQYF	TGTGCCAGCAGCCAACTAGCGGGGGGAACAGATACGCAGTATTTT	NA	TRBD2	TRBV2	TRBJ2-3
CASSQGVTYNEQFF	TGTGCCAGCAGCCAAGGGGTGACTTACAATGAGCAGTTCTTC	NA	NA	TRBV7-3	TRBJ2-1
CASSLRLARRGIDTQYF	TGCGCCAGCAGCTTGAGACTAGCCCGTCGTGGGATAGATACGCAGTATTTT	NA	TRBD2	TRBV5-1	TRBJ2-3
CARSTGFWHYEQYF	TGTGCCAGGTCAACAGGGTTTTGGCACTACGAGCAGTACTTC	NA	NA	TRBV27	TRBJ2-7
CATSRGASGSSDGELFF	TGTGCCACCAGCAGAGGGGCTAGCGGGAGCTCTGACGGGGAGCTGTTTTTT	NA	TRBD2	TRBV15	TRBJ2-2
CASSSTDFTYEQYF	TGTGCCAGCAGCTCTACCGACTTTACCTACGAGCAGTACTTC	NA	NA	TRBV28	TRBJ2-7
CASSKMSISYEQYF	TGTGCCAGTAGTAAAATGTCCATCTCCTACGAGCAGTACTTC	few	NA	TRBV19	TRBJ2-7
CASNEAGIAKNIQYF	TGTGCCAGTAACGAGGCGGGAATAGCCAAAAACATTCAGTACTTC	NA	NA	TRBV19	TRBJ2-4
CASSFRERGELFF	TGCGCCAGCAGCTTTCGTGAGCGAGGGGAGCTGTTTTTT	few	NA	TRBV5-1	TRBJ2-2
CASSLSPAGTGYNSPLHF	TGTGCCAGCAGCTTGTCTCCCGCCGGGACAGGGTATAATTCACCCCTCCACTTT	few	TRBD1	TRBV7-9	TRBJ1-6
CASSGRLGGLGQPQHF	TGTGCCAGTAGCGGCCGTCTTGGTGGACTGGGACAGCCCCAGCATTTT	once	NA	TRBV19	TRBJ1-5
CASSLPPLEKLFF	TGTGCCAGCAGTCTCCCCCCCCTGGAAAAACTGTTTTTT	NA	NA	TRBV28	TRBJ1-4
CASSQIGGGGAYNEQFF	TGTGCCAGCAGCCAAATTGGGGGAGGGGGGGCCTACAATGAGCAGTTCTTC	NA	NA	TRBV14	TRBJ2-1
CAWSPGTGELFF	TGTGCCTGGAGTCCAGGGACCGGGGAGCTGTTTTTT	NA	NA	TRBV30	TRBJ2-2
CASSLTGTSYEQYF	TGTGCCAGCAGCTTGACAGGGACCTCCTACGAGCAGTACTTC	NA	NA	TRBV5-5	TRBJ2-7
CASSPLAGGPNNEQFF	TGTGCCAGCAGCCCCCTAGCGGGAGGGCCAAACAATGAGCAGTTCTTC	once	TRBD2	TRBV4-2	TRBJ2-1
CASSSDRALEKLFF	TGTGCCAGCAGCTCCGACAGAGCTCTCGAAAAACTGTTTTTT	NA	NA	TRBV5-4	TRBJ1-4
CASKKAGGPETQYF	TGTGCCAGCAAAAAAGCGGGGGGGCCAGAGACCCAGTACTTC	NA	TRBD2	TRBV6-1	TRBJ2-5
CASSYSEPSYNSPLHF	TGTGCCAGCAGTTACTCCGAGCCCTCCTATAATTCACCCCTCCACTTT	NA	NA	TRBV6-6	TRBJ1-6
CASSPRTGRPLSNYGYTF	TGTGCCAGCTCACCTAGGACAGGGCGACCTCTTTCTAACTATGGCTACACCTTC	NA	TRBD1	TRBV18	TRBJ1-2
CASSEQGAGGEKLFF	TGTGCCAGCAGCGAACAGGGGGCAGGTGGTGAAAAACTGTTTTTT	NA	TRBD1	TRBV9	TRBJ1-4
CASSPGQGALRYGYTF	TGTGCCAGCAGCCCGGGACAGGGGGCCTTGAGGTATGGCTACACCTTC	NA	TRBD1	TRBV7-2	TRBJ1-2
CASSLRYPGANVLTF	TGCGCCAGCAGTCTCAGGTACCCTGGGGCCAACGTCCTGACTTTC	NA	NA	TRBV10-1	TRBJ2-6